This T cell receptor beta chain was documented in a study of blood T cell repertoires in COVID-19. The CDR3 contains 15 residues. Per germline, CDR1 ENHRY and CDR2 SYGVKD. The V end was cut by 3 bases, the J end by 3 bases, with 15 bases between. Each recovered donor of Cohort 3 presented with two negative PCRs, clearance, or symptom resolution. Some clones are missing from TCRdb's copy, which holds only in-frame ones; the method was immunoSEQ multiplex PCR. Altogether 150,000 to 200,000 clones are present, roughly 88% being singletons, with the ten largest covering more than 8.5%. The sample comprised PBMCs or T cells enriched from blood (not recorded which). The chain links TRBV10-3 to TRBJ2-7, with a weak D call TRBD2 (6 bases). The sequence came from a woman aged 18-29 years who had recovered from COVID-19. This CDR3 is CAISDGMAGNYEQYF. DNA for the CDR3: TGTGCCATCAGTGACGGTATGGCGGGAAACTACGAGCAGTACTTC.